This TCR beta chain originates from a study of identical twins. In this sample, this clonotype turned up many times. The germline V gene has CDR1 SEHNR and CDR2 FQNEAQ (reference sequence). Trimming removed 11 bases at V and 11 bases at J, with 12 bases between. This CDR3 region has 9 residues. One entry per CDR3 protein results from TCRdb running MiXCR on the 5' RACE reads. In the table there are around 510,000 distinct CDR3 sequences, roughly an eighth of which are singletons. This same sample was also taken into another study, of yellow fever vaccine responses in identical twins. From that study: On the reported evidence, twins' vaccine T cell responses seemed partly convergent and partly personalized.

The origin of this receptor is a woman aged 18-29 years in good health. Sequenced material: CD4+ T cells sorted from blood. The chain combines TRBV7-9 with TRBJ1-1; unclear D gene. CDR3 DNA sequence: TGTGCCCTCAACTACGAGGCTTTCTTT. Encoded protein: CALNYEAFF. Based on the CDR3 plus reference TRBV7-9 and TRBJ1-1, the full variable domain is DTGVSQNPRHKITKRGQNVTFRCDPISEHNRLYWYRQTLGQGPEFLTYFQNEAQLEKSRLLSDRFSAERPKGSFSTLEIQRTEQGDSAMYLCALNYEAFFGQGTRLTVV.